The 11 T cell receptor beta chains listed next were all sequenced from one sample in a study of cytomegalovirus exposure and HLA in healthy donors. In the PCR, 60 Vbeta and 13 Jbeta primers were used. Generated by immunoSEQ multiplex PCR, the TCRdb table keeps only in-frame clones and is missing some. The sample yields approximately 120,000 clones, 76% seen once. The sequencing sample was made of PBMCs. Receptor source: a man aged 45-60 years in good health and CMV-seronegative.

The chain is built from TRBV7-2 and TRBJ1-2; perhaps TRBD1 as D (6 bases). The CDR3 runs to 14 residues. V shed 5 bases and J shed 1 base, with 11 bases lying between them. The V gene's germline CDR1 is SGHTA and CDR2 FQGNSA. The CDR3 sequence is CASSPGTRNYGYTF. The CDR3 nucleotides are TGTGCCAGCAGCCCCGGGACACGTAACTATGGCTACACCTTC.

The chain employs TRBV6-1 and TRBJ1-5, with D hard to call. The CDR3 is made up of 14 amino acids. Germline CDR1 and CDR2: MNHNS and SASEGT. V dropped 5 bases and J dropped 7 bases, with 15 bases sitting between them. The CDR3 here is CASSLPGREQPQHF. CDR3 bases: TGTGCCAGCAGTCTGCCGGGTAGGGAGCAGCCCCAGCATTTT.

Notes on this clone: A junction end diverges from the germline sequence, so it may reflect a read error. This chain connects TRBV7-9 to TRBJ1-6; 9 positions agree with TRBD1. The CDR3 totals 14 residues. Germline V gene lookup returns CDR1 SEHNR and CDR2 FQNEAQ (reference sequence). The CDR3 protein is CSSSLGQGFSPLHF. In DNA, the CDR3 is TGTTCCAGCAGCTTGGGACAGGGTTTCTCACCCCTCCACTTT.

This chain connects TRBV7-2 to TRBJ2-7, with TRBD2 identical over 12 bases. The CDR3 totals 14 residues. Germline CDR1 is SGHTA and CDR2 is FQGNSA. V shed 5 bases, J shed 6 bases, and the junction held 5 bases outside the gene matches. The CDR3: CASSPGLAGIEQYV. CDR3 nucleotides: TGTGCCAGCAGCCCAGGACTAGCGGGGATCGAGCAGTACGTC.

The table lists this clone with a count of one. The chain combines TRBV4-3 with TRBJ2-5; TRBD1 aligns across 8 bases. Per germline, CDR1 LGHNA and CDR2 YSLEER. The CDR3 sequence is 15 residues long. Germline trimming cut 0 bases from V and 5 bases from J; bases unmatched to any gene: 5. The CDR3 DNA sequence: TGCGCCAGCAGCCAAGACCGGACAGGGAGGGAGACCCAGTACTTC. It specifies CASSQDRTGRETQYF.

V usage is TRBV4-3 and J usage is TRBJ1-2; possibly TRBD1 for D (6 bases). V lost 4 bases and J 2 bases, leaving 11 bases between the germline ends. The CDR3 runs to 14 residues. Germline CDR1 is LGHNA and CDR2 is YSLEER. This CDR3 is CASSRRGGNYGYTF. CDR3 nucleotide sequence: TGCGCCAGCAGCCGCAGGGGCGGGAACTATGGCTACACCTTC.

This clone turned up a few times. V gene TRBV10-3 combines with J gene TRBJ2-7; 10 bases agree with TRBD1. Germline CDR1 reads ENHRY; CDR2 reads SYGVKD. This CDR3 spans 22 amino acids. V was pared by 0 bases and J by 2 bases, with 22 bases of the junction left unmatched. The DNA for the CDR3 is TGTGCCATCAGTGAGTCGACATTGAGAGGACAGGGGGACTACAAATCCCCCTACGAGCAGTACTTC. The encoded protein is CAISESTLRGQGDYKSPYEQYF.

This chain joins TRBV5-6 and TRBJ2-3, with 9 bases that match TRBD1. The ends lost 0 bases at V and 5 bases at J; junction bases unmatched: 10. The CDR3 spans 17 residues. Germline loops: CDR1 SGHDT, CDR2 YYEEEE. The CDR3 is CASSLGSGTGSGDTQYF. CDR3 DNA sequence: TGTGCCAGCAGCTTGGGGTCCGGGACAGGGTCGGGAGATACGCAGTATTTT.

This chain uses TRBV7-9 with TRBJ2-7; 7 bases are shared with TRBD1. V shed 6 bases, J shed 3 bases, and the junction held 17 bases outside the gene matches. Germline CDR1 and CDR2: SEHNR and FQNEAQ (reference sequence). The CDR3 spans 17 residues. The CDR3 reads CASSPVLSGGLVYEQYF. The CDR3 DNA is TGTGCCAGCAGTCCGGTCCTTTCAGGGGGTTTGGTCTACGAGCAGTACTTC. Using reference TRBV7-9 and TRBJ2-7 for the parts outside the CDR3, the full variable domain is DTGVSQNPRHKITKRGQNVTFRCDPISEHNRLYWYRQTLGQGPEFLTYFQNEAQLEKSRLLSDRFSAERPKGSFSTLEIQRTEQGDSAMYLCASSPVLSGGLVYEQYFGPGTRLTVT.

The rearrangement links TRBV11-1 to TRBJ1-1, with D maybe TRBD1 (6 bases). This CDR3 comprises 14 residues. Germline V lookup: CDR1 SGHAT, CDR2 FQDESV (reference sequence). V was shortened by 5 bases and J by 5 bases, with 15 bases between the two germline ends. The CDR3 DNA follows: TGTGCCAGCAGCCTAGTGCGGGGGGCAACTGAAGCTTTCTTT. Its protein is CASSLVRGATEAFF. The full variable domain, its missing parts supplied by reference TRBV11-1 and TRBJ1-1, is EAEVAQSPRYKITEKSQAVAFWCDPISGHATLYWYRQILGQGPELLVQFQDESVVDDSQLPKDRFSAERLKGVDSTLKIQPAELGDSAMYLCASSLVRGATEAFFGQGTRLTVV.

The chain employs TRBV29-1 and TRBJ2-5; maybe TRBD2 (5 bases). Trimming took off 1 base at V and 2 bases at J, with 11 bases between the two ends. CDR3 length: 14 amino acids. CDR1 SQVTM and CDR2 ANQGSEA come from the germline V gene. CDR3 DNA: TGCAGCGTTGAAGGCCTGAGGGTTCAAGAGACCCAGTACTTC. It codes for CSVEGLRVQETQYF.